The 29 T cell receptor beta chains listed next were all sequenced from one sample in a study of blood T cell repertoires in COVID-19. The assay was immunoSEQ multiplex PCR, and TCRdb's table has in-frame clones only and misses some. The repertoire consists of approximately 330,000 clones, with 86% occurring once and the leading ten covering around 4.4%. What was sequenced was PBMCs or T cells enriched from blood (not recorded which). The source is a middle-aged woman with acute COVID-19.

This sequence joins TRBV7-2 and TRBJ2-1, with 8 bases identical to TRBD2. The CDR3 contains 17 residues. Germline trimming cut 5 bases from V and 2 bases from J; bases unmatched to any gene: 11. Germline lookup yields CDR1 SGHTA and CDR2 FQGNSA. In DNA form, the CDR3 reads TGTGCCAGCAGCATCAAAAACTTAGCGGGGACCTACAATGAGCAGTTCTTC. Translation gives CASSIKNLAGTYNEQFF.

This clone appeared a single time. This chain links TRBV5-1 with TRBJ2-3, with TRBD1 identical over 9 bases. CDR1 is SGHRS and CDR2 is YFSETQ in the germline V gene. Trimming at V came to 5 bases and at J to 4 bases, leaving 8 bases not matched to a gene. There are 15 residues in the CDR3. CDR3 sequence (DNA): TGCGCCAGCAGGAAACAGGGGGCTAATTCAGATACGCAGTATTTT. Amino acid sequence: CASRKQGANSDTQYF.

J is TRBJ1-1 and V is TRBV6-5; 8 nucleotides align to TRBD1. V shed 6 bases and J 0 bases; nucleotides not matched to a gene: 3. Germline V gene sequence: CDR1 MNHEY, CDR2 SVGAGI. The CDR3 runs to 14 residues. The CDR3 reads CASSRTGLNTEAFF. The CDR3 region has the DNA TGTGCCAGCAGCCGGACAGGGCTGAACACTGAAGCTTTCTTT.

The chain combines TRBV3-1 (or the pseudogene TRBV3-2) with TRBJ1-2; maybe TRBD1 (5 bases). This CDR3 has 13 residues. V was trimmed by 2 bases and J by 8 bases, leaving 12 bases between them. In germline, CDR1 is LGHDT, CDR2 YNNKEL (reference sequence). DNA for the CDR3: TGTGCCAGCAGCCAAACGCAGGGAGGGGGCTACACCTTC. It codes for CASSQTQGGGYTF.

The chain combines TRBV7-2 with TRBJ2-7; TRBD1 matches 9 bases. The germline CDR1 and CDR2 sequences are SGHTA and FQGNSA. CDR3 size: 15 residues. With V trimmed by 5 bases and J by 3 bases, 8 bases remained unmatched. The CDR3 loop reads CASSGPGQGYYEQYF. CDR3 DNA sequence: TGTGCCAGCAGCGGACCGGGACAGGGCTACTACGAGCAGTACTTC.

The chain is built from TRBV7-9 and TRBJ1-1; TRBD1 matches at 8 bases. CDR1 is SEHNR and CDR2 is FQNEAQ in the germline V gene (reference sequence). CDR3 length equals 14 residues. The J segment lost 3 bases and the V segment lost 5 bases, leaving 5 bases of the junction unmatched. The CDR3 spells CASSARQGYTEAFF. The CDR3 bases are TGTGCCAGCAGCGCCAGACAGGGGTACACTGAAGCTTTCTTT. The whole variable domain, remainder taken from reference TRBV7-9 and TRBJ1-1, is DTGVSQNPRHKITKRGQNVTFRCDPISEHNRLYWYRQTLGQGPEFLTYFQNEAQLEKSRLLSDRFSAERPKGSFSTLEIQRTEQGDSAMYLCASSARQGYTEAFFGQGTRLTVV.

The V gene is TRBV7-2, the J gene TRBJ1-2; no clear D. V lost 1 base to trimming and J lost 8 bases, with 8 bases between them. Germline V gene sequence: CDR1 SGHTA, CDR2 FQGNSA. This CDR3 contains 12 residues. The CDR3 sequence: CASSLDTSGYTF. As DNA, the CDR3 is TGTGCCAGCAGCTTAGACACTAGCGGCTACACCTTC. Full variable domain (outside the CDR3, taken from reference TRBV7-2 and TRBJ1-2): GAGVSQSPSNKVTEKGKDVELRCDPISGHTALYWYRQSLGQGLEFLIYFQGNSAPDKSGLPSDRFSAERTGGSVSTLTIQRTQQEDSAVYLCASSLDTSGYTFGSGTRLTVV.

The chain joins TRBV6-2 or TRBV6-3 to TRBJ2-2, with 7 bases lining up with TRBD2. This CDR3 is 16 amino acids long. Trimming took 5 bases from V and 4 from J; bases not matched to a gene: 10. Germline CDR1 MNHEY, CDR2 SVGEGT. The chain's CDR3 is CASSKIAGGSTGELFF. CDR3 nucleotides: TGTGCCAGCAGTAAGATAGCGGGTGGCTCCACCGGGGAGCTGTTTTTT.

The V and J genes are TRBV27 and TRBJ2-7; 9 nucleotides line up with TRBD2. J gave up 1 base and V 4 bases, and 8 bases lay outside the gene matches. The CDR3 is 16 residues long. Germline assignment: CDR1 MNHEY and CDR2 SMNVEV (reference sequence). The CDR3 nucleotides read TGTGCCAGCAGTTCAATCATAGCGGGAGAGTCCTACGAGCAGTACTTC. Encoded protein: CASSSIIAGESYEQYF.

The CDR3 DNA follows: TGTGCCAGCAGCCAAGACCGGGAGCAGTACTTC. It yields the protein CASSQDREQYF. V gene TRBV3-1 (or the pseudogene TRBV3-2) combines with J gene TRBJ2-7; no clear D. Germline lookup yields CDR1 LGHDT and CDR2 YNNKEL (reference sequence). Trimming removed 0 bases from V and 7 bases from J, with 4 bases in between. The CDR3 runs to 11 residues.

The chain combines TRBV3-1 (or the pseudogene TRBV3-2) with TRBJ1-2; TRBD1 might be the D (5 bases). This CDR3 has 13 residues. Germline lookup yields CDR1 LGHDT and CDR2 YNNKEL (reference sequence). The germline V and J ends were trimmed by 1 base and 8 bases, with 11 bases remaining between them. For the CDR3, the DNA is TGTGCCAGCAGCCAAGTCAGGGTCGGGGGCTACACCTTC. This gives the protein CASSQVRVGGYTF.

This chain joins TRBV19 and TRBJ2-3, with a possible D match to TRBD1 (6 bases). Per the germline V gene, CDR1 is LNHDA and CDR2 is SQIVND (reference sequence). The V end lost 7 bases, the J end lost 4 bases, and 18 bases lay between the germline ends. The CDR3 is 15 amino acids. CDR3 protein: CASTQGGFEADTQYF. The CDR3 DNA sequence: TGTGCCAGTACACAGGGTGGGTTTGAGGCAGATACGCAGTATTTT.

The V call is TRBV19, the J call TRBJ1-6; D unresolved. In germline, CDR1 is LNHDA, CDR2 SQIVND (reference sequence). V lost 3 bases and J 4 bases, leaving 16 bases between the germline ends. The CDR3 has 17 residues. The CDR3 spells CASSIPTRPGYNSPLHF. The CDR3 coding sequence is TGTGCCAGTAGTATTCCGACTCGCCCGGGGTATAATTCACCCCTCCACTTT.

The rearrangement uses TRBV28 and TRBJ2-1; 9 bases agree with TRBD2. With 4 bases clipped from V and 4 bases from J, the junction kept 5 bases outside the gene matches. The germline CDR1 and CDR2 sequences are MDHEN and SYDVKM. This CDR3 comprises 15 residues. DNA for the CDR3: TGTGCCAGCAGTTATTCTAGCGGGGTGTACAATGAGCAGTTCTTC. Protein product: CASSYSSGVYNEQFF.

The chain is built from TRBV7-2 and TRBJ2-2; D gene ambiguous. The CDR3 spans 14 residues. Per the germline V gene, CDR1 is SGHTA and CDR2 is FQGNSA. V was pared by 5 bases and J by 5 bases, with 12 bases between. CDR3 protein: CASSAPAATGELFF. DNA of the CDR3: TGTGCCAGCAGCGCCCCGGCGGCGACCGGGGAGCTGTTTTTT. Looking up the rest from reference TRBV7-2 and TRBJ2-2 gives the full variable domain: GAGVSQSPSNKVTEKGKDVELRCDPISGHTALYWYRQSLGQGLEFLIYFQGNSAPDKSGLPSDRFSAERTGGSVSTLTIQRTQQEDSAVYLCASSAPAATGELFFGEGSRLTVL.

V is TRBV6-2 or TRBV6-3 and J is TRBJ1-2, with D possibly being TRBD1 (6 bases). From germline, CDR1 is MNHEY and CDR2 SVGEGT. The V end was cut by 5 bases, the J end by 5 bases, with 9 bases between. This CDR3 comprises 12 residues. In DNA, the CDR3 is TGTGCCAGCAGTCAAACAGGGTATGGCTACACCTTC. Its protein product is CASSQTGYGYTF.

J is TRBJ1-1 and V is TRBV3-1 (or the pseudogene TRBV3-2), with 9 nucleotides matching TRBD1. The germline V gene has CDR1 LGHDT and CDR2 YNNKEL (reference sequence). The CDR3 loop spans 15 amino acids. Trimming cost V 3 bases and J 1 base; bases outside gene matches: 3. CDR3 in amino acids: CASSQEGQGNTEAFF. In DNA, the CDR3 is TGTGCCAGCAGCCAGGAGGGACAGGGGAACACTGAAGCTTTCTTT.

The genes are TRBV4-2 and TRBJ1-4; D gene unclear. Germline CDR1 LGHNA, CDR2 YNFKEQ. The CDR3 runs to 17 residues. Trimming stripped 8 bases from V and 2 bases from J, with 21 bases between. CDR3 nucleotide sequence: TGTGCCAGCGGTTCCGGGATTGTGTCCCCCACTAATGAAAAACTGTTTTTT. Protein: CASGSGIVSPTNEKLFF.

This chain joins TRBV15 and TRBJ1-1; tentatively, D is TRBD1 (5 bases). This CDR3 region has 17 residues. Trimming pared 4 bases from V and 0 bases from J, leaving 18 bases between. Germline V gives CDR1 LNHNV, CDR2 YYDKDF (reference sequence). The DNA of the CDR3 is TGTGCCACCAGCACCACCGACGTCAGGGCCATGAACACTGAAGCTTTCTTT. This sequence encodes CATSTTDVRAMNTEAFF.

The chain has TRBV3-1 (or the pseudogene TRBV3-2) and TRBJ1-1, with 8 bases that match TRBD1. CDR3 length equals 15 residues. Germline V CDR1 and CDR2: LGHDT, YNNKEL (reference sequence). V lost 4 bases and J lost 4; bases outside the gene matches: 8. CDR3 DNA: TGTGCCAGCAGCCTAAGGACAGGGTTCCGCACTGAAGCTTTCTTT. Its translation is CASSLRTGFRTEAFF.

This clone was recorded once. V gene TRBV18 combines with J gene TRBJ1-2; tentatively, D is TRBD1 (6 bases). This CDR3 is built from 14 residues. V was trimmed by 3 bases and J by 6 bases, leaving 14 bases between them. CDR1 is KGHSH and CDR2 is LQKENI in the germline V gene. CDR3 in DNA: TGTGCCAGCTCACCTCGCCCAGGGGCGAATGGCTACACCTTC. It yields the protein CASSPRPGANGYTF. Using reference TRBV18 and TRBJ1-2 for the parts outside the CDR3, the full variable domain is NAGVMQNPRHLVRRRGQEARLRCSPMKGHSHVYWYRQLPEEGLKFMVYLQKENIIDESGMPKERFSAEFPKEGPSILRIQQVVRGDSAAYFCASSPRPGANGYTFGSGTRLTVV.

V and J are TRBV5-5 and TRBJ2-5; the D is unclear. The CDR3 runs 13 residues. V was clipped by 0 bases and J by 3 bases, with 6 bases between them. The germline V gene has CDR1 SGHKS and CDR2 YYEKEE (reference sequence). In nucleotides, the CDR3 is TGTGCCAGCAGCTTGGGGGCAGAAGAGACCCAGTACTTC. Its translation: CASSLGAEETQYF.

CDR3 nucleotides: TGTGCCAGTAGTGCCGCCGGGACAGGGAACTATGGCTACACCTTC. Its translation is CASSAAGTGNYGYTF. The rearrangement links TRBV19 to TRBJ1-2; TRBD1 agrees at 9 bases. Germline CDR1 reads LNHDA; CDR2 reads SQIVND (reference sequence). This CDR3 has 15 residues. Trimming took 5 bases from V and 2 from J; bases not matched to a gene: 6.

The rearrangement joins TRBV21-1 to TRBJ1-1; the tabulated D call, TRBD1, remains unverified against the DNA. TRBV21-1 is described as a pseudogene. CDR3 length equals 15 residues. This CDR3 is CASSRLGQSSAEAFF. CDR3 DNA sequence: TGTGCCAGCAGCAGACTGGGACAGTCTTCCGCTGAAGCTTTCTTT.

The chain combines TRBV7-9 with TRBJ1-5; D is ambiguous. Germline lookup yields CDR1 SEHNR and CDR2 FQNEAQ (reference sequence). There are 15 residues in the CDR3. V lost 5 bases and J 6 bases, leaving 17 bases between the germline ends. The CDR3 region is CASSAPDTVGQPQHF. The CDR3 bases are TGTGCCAGCAGCGCCCCGGATACAGTTGGTCAGCCCCAGCATTTT. The full variable domain, its missing parts supplied by reference TRBV7-9 and TRBJ1-5, is DTGVSQNPRHKITKRGQNVTFRCDPISEHNRLYWYRQTLGQGPEFLTYFQNEAQLEKSRLLSDRFSAERPKGSFSTLEIQRTEQGDSAMYLCASSAPDTVGQPQHFGDGTRLSIL.

The gene calls are TRBV3-1 (or the pseudogene TRBV3-2) and TRBJ2-1; 7 bases match TRBD2. The length of the CDR3 is 15 residues. Germline CDR1 LGHDT, CDR2 YNNKEL (reference sequence). The J segment lost 6 bases and the V segment lost 3 bases, leaving 8 bases of the junction unmatched. CDR3 sequence reads: CASSHRDYYLNEQFF. DNA of the CDR3: TGTGCCAGCAGCCACCGGGACTATTACCTCAATGAGCAGTTCTTC.

The chain has TRBV18 and TRBJ2-2; maybe TRBD1 (6 bases). The CDR3 is 13 residues long. Trimming took 5 bases from V and 6 from J, leaving 10 bases between them. Germline CDR1 reads KGHSH; CDR2 reads LQKENI. CDR3 in DNA: TGTGCCAGCTCAAAACAGGGCTCCGGGGAGCTGTTTTTT. Encoded protein: CASSKQGSGELFF.

The chain employs TRBV4-2 and TRBJ2-2, with a tentative D call TRBD2 (5 bases). The germline V gene has CDR1 LGHNA and CDR2 YNFKEQ. Trimming took off 6 bases at V and 1 base at J, with 12 bases between the two ends. The CDR3 is 15 residues long. CDR3: CASRSGLQNTGELFF. CDR3 in DNA: TGTGCCAGCAGATCCGGACTGCAGAACACCGGGGAGCTGTTTTTT.

This clone has a handful of counts. The chain links TRBV7-9 to TRBJ1-2; D gene ambiguous. Germline V gene sequence: CDR1 SEHNR, CDR2 FQNEAQ (reference sequence). This CDR3 has 13 residues. Trimming pared 6 bases from V and 3 bases from J, leaving 11 bases between. CDR3 amino acids: CASSPDKYYGYTF. The CDR3 nucleotides read TGTGCCAGCAGTCCCGACAAGTACTATGGCTACACCTTC. The entire variable domain, with the rest obtained from reference TRBV7-9 and TRBJ1-2, is as follows: DTGVSQNPRHKITKRGQNVTFRCDPISEHNRLYWYRQTLGQGPEFLTYFQNEAQLEKSRLLSDRFSAERPKGSFSTLEIQRTEQGDSAMYLCASSPDKYYGYTFGSGTRLTVV.